A single sample is the source of the 3 T cell receptor beta chains below, sequenced in a study of human CD4 T cells and Enterobacteriaceae. Memory CD4+ T cells were sorted as all CD4+ cells except CD45RA+CCR7+CD95- naive cells, over 98% pure. The protocol was immunoSEQ multiplex PCR, while the TCRdb copy is restricted to in-frame clones and leaves out a portion. The sample has about 29,000 clones; approximately 84% are singletons. Sample: memory CD4+ T cells from blood. These receptors came from a human donor in good health.

The chain recombines TRBV19 with TRBJ2-2, with D possibly being TRBD2 (6 bases). The V gene lost 5 bases and the J gene lost 7 bases, with 17 bases spanning the gap. The germline V gene has CDR1 LNHDA and CDR2 SQIVND (reference sequence). The CDR3 contains 15 residues. Here the CDR3 DNA reads TGTGCCAGTAGTCCCGGGCGGGCGGGGAGCGGGGAGCTGTTTTTT. Translation: CASSPGRAGSGELFF.

The CDR3 here is CASSPHRGGGTTEAFF. The CDR3 DNA reads as TGCGCCAGCAGCCCCCACAGGGGGGGCGGCACTACTGAAGCTTTCTTT. The V gene is TRBV5-1, the J gene TRBJ1-1; 8 bases map to TRBD1. The CDR3 spans 16 residues. The V gene end was trimmed by 4 bases and the J gene end by 5 bases; junction bases not matched to a gene: 13. Germline CDR1 SGHRS, CDR2 YFSETQ.

CDR3 DNA: TGTGCCAGCAGCGCAACATACGGCCGGGACAACTTCCCGAACACTGAAGCTTTCTTT. Translated, it gives CASSATYGRDNFPNTEAFF. The chain is built from TRBV9 and TRBJ1-1; possibly TRBD1 for D (6 bases). Looked up from germline, CDR1 is SGDLS and CDR2 is YYNGEE. The CDR3 has 19 amino acids. V was cut by 3 bases and J by 1 base, with 25 bases left in between.